This TCR beta chain is from a study of read filtering for tumor transcriptome and immune sequencing. Study-level background: By R-ISS, stages I, II and III held approximately 8, 17 and 7 patients. TCR-mapped reads were about 3.5 to 10.27 million with IR-seq versus about 80 to 1273 with RNA-seq.

Germline CDR1 is DFQATT and CDR2 is SNEGSKA (reference sequence). The CDR3 sequence is 14 residues long. Between the trimmed V and J ends, which lost 6 bases and 4 bases, there was a span of 15 bases. This clonotype was detected many times. The antigen remains undetermined. Molecular barcoded adaptors covering alpha/delta and beta/gamma chains were used on around 400 ng RNA. From the reads, TCRdb called clonotypes with MiXCR, one entry per CDR3 protein. The table shows over 50,000 distinct CDR3 sequences, with less than 20% occurring only once. Study results and limitations: The sorted CD138-negative fraction was a mixed bone marrow immune population, not purified T cells.

What was sequenced was a population of CD138-negative cells sorted from bone marrow. The sequence came from a donor aged 40 or older with multiple myeloma. The chain couples TRBV20-1 to TRBJ2-2; a possible D gene is TRBD2 (6 bases). CDR3 nucleotides: TGCAGTGCCAAATCGAGAGCGGGCACCGGGGAGCTGTTTTTT. As protein: CSAKSRAGTGELFF.